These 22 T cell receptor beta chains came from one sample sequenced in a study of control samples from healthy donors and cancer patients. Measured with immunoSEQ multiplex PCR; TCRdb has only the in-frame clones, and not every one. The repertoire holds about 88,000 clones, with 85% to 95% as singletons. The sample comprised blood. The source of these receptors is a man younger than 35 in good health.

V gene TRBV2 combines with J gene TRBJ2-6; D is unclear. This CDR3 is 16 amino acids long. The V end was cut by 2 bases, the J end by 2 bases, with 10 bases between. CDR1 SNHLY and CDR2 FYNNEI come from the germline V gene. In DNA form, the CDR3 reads TGTGCCAGCAGTGAAAGTGTGGTTGCTGGGGCCAACGTCCTGACTTTC. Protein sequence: CASSESVVAGANVLTF. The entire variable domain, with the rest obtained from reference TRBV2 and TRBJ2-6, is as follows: EPEVTQTPSHQVTQMGQEVILRCVPISNHLYFYWYRQILGQKVEFLVSFYNNEISEKSEIFDDQFSVERPDGSNFTLKIRSTKLEDSAMYFCASSESVVAGANVLTFGAGSRLTVL.

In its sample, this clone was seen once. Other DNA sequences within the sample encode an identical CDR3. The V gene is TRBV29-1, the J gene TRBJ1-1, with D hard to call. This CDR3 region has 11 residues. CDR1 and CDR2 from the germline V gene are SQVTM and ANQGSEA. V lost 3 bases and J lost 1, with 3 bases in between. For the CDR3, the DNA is TGCAGCGTTGACAGGAACACTGAAGCTTTCTTT. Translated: CSVDRNTEAFF.

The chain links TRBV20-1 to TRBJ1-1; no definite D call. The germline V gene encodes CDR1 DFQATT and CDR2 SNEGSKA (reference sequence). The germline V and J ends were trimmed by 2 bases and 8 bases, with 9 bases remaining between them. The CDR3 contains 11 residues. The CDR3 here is CSARYLGEAFF. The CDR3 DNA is TGCAGTGCTAGATACCTAGGCGAAGCTTTCTTT.

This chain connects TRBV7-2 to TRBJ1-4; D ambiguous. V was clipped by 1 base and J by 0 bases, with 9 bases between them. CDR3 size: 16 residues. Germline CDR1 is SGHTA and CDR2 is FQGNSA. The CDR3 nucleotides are TGTGCCAGCAGCTTAGTTCTGGGTGCAACTAATGAAAAACTGTTTTTT. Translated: CASSLVLGATNEKLFF.

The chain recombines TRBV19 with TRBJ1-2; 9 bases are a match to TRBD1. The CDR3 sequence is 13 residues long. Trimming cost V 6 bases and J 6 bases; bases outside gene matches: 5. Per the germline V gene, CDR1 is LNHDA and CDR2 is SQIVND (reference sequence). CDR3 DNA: TGTGCCAGTAGCTCGACAGGGGGTCATGGCTACACCTTC. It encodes CASSSTGGHGYTF.

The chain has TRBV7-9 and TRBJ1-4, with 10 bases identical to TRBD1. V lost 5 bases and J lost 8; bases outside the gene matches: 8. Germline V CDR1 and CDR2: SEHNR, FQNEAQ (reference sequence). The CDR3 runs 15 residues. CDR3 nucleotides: TGTGCCAGCAGCCCCCGACAGGGGGCATGGGAAAAACTGTTTTTT. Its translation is CASSPRQGAWEKLFF. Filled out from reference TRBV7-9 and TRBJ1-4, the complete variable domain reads DTGVSQNPRHKITKRGQNVTFRCDPISEHNRLYWYRQTLGQGPEFLTYFQNEAQLEKSRLLSDRFSAERPKGSFSTLEIQRTEQGDSAMYLCASSPRQGAWEKLFFGSGTQLSVL.

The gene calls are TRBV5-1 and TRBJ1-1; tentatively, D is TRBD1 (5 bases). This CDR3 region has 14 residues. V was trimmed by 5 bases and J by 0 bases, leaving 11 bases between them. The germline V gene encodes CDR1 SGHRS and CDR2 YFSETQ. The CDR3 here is CASRRGELNTEAFF. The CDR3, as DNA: TGCGCCAGCAGGCGGGGCGAACTGAACACTGAAGCTTTCTTT.

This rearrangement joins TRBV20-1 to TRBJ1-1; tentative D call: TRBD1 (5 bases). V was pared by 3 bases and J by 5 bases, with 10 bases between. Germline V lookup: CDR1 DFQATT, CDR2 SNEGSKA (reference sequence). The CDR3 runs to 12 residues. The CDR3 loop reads CSASHGGTEAFF. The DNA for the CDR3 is TGCAGTGCTAGTCACGGGGGAACTGAAGCTTTCTTT.

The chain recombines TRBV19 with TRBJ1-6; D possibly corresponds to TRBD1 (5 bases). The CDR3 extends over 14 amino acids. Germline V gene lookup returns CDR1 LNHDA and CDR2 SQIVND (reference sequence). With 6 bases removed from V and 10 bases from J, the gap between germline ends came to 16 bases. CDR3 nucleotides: TGTGCCAGTAGCCCGACGGGGGGTAGATCACCCCTCCACTTT. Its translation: CASSPTGGRSPLHF.

The CDR3 spells CASSLRGLAGDLTDTQYF. The CDR3, as DNA: TGTGCCAGCAGCTTAAGGGGGCTAGCGGGAGATCTCACAGATACGCAGTATTTT. The genes are TRBV7-9 and TRBJ2-3; 10 bases are a match to TRBD2. V was pared by 2 bases and J by 2 bases, with 10 bases of the junction left unmatched. The CDR3 totals 18 residues. CDR1 and CDR2 (germline): SEHNR, FQNEAQ (reference sequence). Full variable domain (rest looked up from reference TRBV7-9 and TRBJ2-3): DTGVSQNPRHKITKRGQNVTFRCDPISEHNRLYWYRQTLGQGPEFLTYFQNEAQLEKSRLLSDRFSAERPKGSFSTLEIQRTEQGDSAMYLCASSLRGLAGDLTDTQYFGPGTRLTVL.

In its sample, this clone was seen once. The CDR3 reads CASSFGQDKPSTDTQYF. In nucleotides, the CDR3 is TGCGCCAGCAGCTTTGGGCAGGACAAGCCTAGCACAGATACGCAGTATTTT. The V call is TRBV5-1, the J call TRBJ2-3; D may be TRBD1 (5 bases). Germline V gives CDR1 SGHRS, CDR2 YFSETQ. The V gene lost 2 bases and the J gene lost 0 bases, with 16 bases spanning the gap. The CDR3 runs 17 residues.

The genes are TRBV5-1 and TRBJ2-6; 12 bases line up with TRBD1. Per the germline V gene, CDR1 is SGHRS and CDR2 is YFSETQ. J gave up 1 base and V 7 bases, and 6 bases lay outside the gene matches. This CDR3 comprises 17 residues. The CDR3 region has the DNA TGCGCCAGCGGGGACAGGGGGCTTCAATCTGGGGCCAACGTCCTGACTTTC. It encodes CASGDRGLQSGANVLTF. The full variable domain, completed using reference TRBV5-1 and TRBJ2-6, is KAGVTQTPRYLIKTRGQQVTLSCSPISGHRSVSWYQQTPGQGLQFLFEYFSETQRNKGNFPGRFSGRQFSNSRSEMNVSTLELGDSALYLCASGDRGLQSGANVLTFGAGSRLTVL.

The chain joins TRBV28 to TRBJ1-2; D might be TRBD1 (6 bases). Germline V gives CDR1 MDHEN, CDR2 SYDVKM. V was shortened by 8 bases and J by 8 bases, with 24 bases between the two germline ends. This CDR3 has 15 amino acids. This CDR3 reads CASSPGGGLYGGYTF. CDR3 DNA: TGTGCCAGCTCCCCCGGGGGGGGGCTCTATGGAGGCTACACCTTC.

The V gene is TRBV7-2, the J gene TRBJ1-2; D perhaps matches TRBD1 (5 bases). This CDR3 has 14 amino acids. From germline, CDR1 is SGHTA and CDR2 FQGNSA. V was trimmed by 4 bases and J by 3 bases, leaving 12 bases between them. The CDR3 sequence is CASSWDPEDYGYTF. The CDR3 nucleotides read TGTGCCAGCAGCTGGGACCCCGAGGACTATGGCTACACCTTC.

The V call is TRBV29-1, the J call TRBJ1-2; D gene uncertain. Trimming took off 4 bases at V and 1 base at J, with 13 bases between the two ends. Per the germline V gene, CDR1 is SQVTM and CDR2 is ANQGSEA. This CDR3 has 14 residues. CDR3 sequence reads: CSVVFPDLNYGYTF. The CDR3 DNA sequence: TGCAGCGTTGTCTTTCCAGACCTTAACTATGGCTACACCTTC.

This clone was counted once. CDR3 DNA: TGCAGCGGAGGGACCAAGGACTATGGCTACACCTTC. As protein: CSGGTKDYGYTF. The V gene is TRBV29-1, the J gene TRBJ1-2; perhaps TRBD1 as D (5 bases). CDR1 is SQVTM and CDR2 is ANQGSEA in the germline V gene. Trimming left V 7 bases short and J 3 bases short, with 12 bases between. This CDR3 spans 12 amino acids.

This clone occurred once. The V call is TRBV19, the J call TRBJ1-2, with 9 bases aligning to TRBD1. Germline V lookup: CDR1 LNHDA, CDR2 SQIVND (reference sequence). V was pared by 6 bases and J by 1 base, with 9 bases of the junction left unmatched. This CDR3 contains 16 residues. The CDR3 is CASSYPGQGINYGYTF. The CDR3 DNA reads TGTGCCAGTAGCTACCCGGGACAGGGAATTAACTATGGCTACACCTTC.

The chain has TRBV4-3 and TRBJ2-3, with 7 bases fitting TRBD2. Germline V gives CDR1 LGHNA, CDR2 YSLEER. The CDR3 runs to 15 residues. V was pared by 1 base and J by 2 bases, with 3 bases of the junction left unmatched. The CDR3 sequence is CASSQGSGNTDTQYF. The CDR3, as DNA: TGCGCCAGCAGCCAAGGGAGCGGGAACACAGATACGCAGTATTTT.

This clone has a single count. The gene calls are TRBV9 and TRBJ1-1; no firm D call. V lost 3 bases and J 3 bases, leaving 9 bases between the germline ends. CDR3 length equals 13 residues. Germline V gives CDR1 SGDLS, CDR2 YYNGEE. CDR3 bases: TGTGCCAGCAGCGGTACGATGGACACTGAAGCTTTCTTT. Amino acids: CASSGTMDTEAFF.

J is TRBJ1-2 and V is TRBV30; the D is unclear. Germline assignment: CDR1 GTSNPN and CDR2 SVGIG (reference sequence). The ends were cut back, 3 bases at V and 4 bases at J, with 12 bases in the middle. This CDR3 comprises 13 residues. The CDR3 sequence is CAWRTRGGYGYTF. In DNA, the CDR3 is TGTGCCTGGAGAACCCGCGGAGGCTATGGCTACACCTTC.

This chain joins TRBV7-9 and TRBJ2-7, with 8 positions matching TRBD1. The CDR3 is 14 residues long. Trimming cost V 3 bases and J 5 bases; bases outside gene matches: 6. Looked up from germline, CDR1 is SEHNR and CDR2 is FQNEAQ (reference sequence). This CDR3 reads CASSFGQGADEQYF. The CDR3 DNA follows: TGTGCCAGCAGCTTCGGGCAGGGGGCCGACGAGCAGTACTTC.

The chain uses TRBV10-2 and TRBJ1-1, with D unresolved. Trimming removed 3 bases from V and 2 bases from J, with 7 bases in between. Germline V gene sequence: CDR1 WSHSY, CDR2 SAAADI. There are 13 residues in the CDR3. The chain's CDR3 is CASSETVNTEAFF. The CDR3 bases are TGCGCCAGCAGTGAAACCGTAAACACTGAAGCTTTCTTT.